Below are 28 T cell receptor beta chains sequenced from a single sample in a study of graft-versus-host responses after intestinal transplantation. The antigens these receptors bind are not known. Libraries were prepared by immunoSEQ multiplex PCR; TCRdb keeps only in-frame clonotypes and omits some of them. The sample lists tens of thousands of clones, 85% to 95% occurring once. This sample comprised unstimulated CD8+ T cells sorted from spleen or lymph node cells, obtained before intestinal transplant. The receptors come from a human donor who received an intestinal transplant.

This clone has only one observation. The genes are TRBV30 and TRBJ2-1; 16 bases are a match to TRBD2. The CDR3 consists of 19 residues. J lost 0 bases, V lost 2 bases, and 7 bases had no gene match. Per germline, CDR1 GTSNPN and CDR2 SVGIG (reference sequence). CDR3 DNA: TGTGCCTGGAGTCCCAAGGGACTAGCGGGGGGGAGCTCCTACAATGAGCAGTTCTTC. It codes for CAWSPKGLAGGSSYNEQFF.

The V call is TRBV29-1, the J call TRBJ1-6, with 7 bases aligning to TRBD1. V lost 7 bases and J lost 0; bases outside the gene matches: 6. The germline CDR1 and CDR2 sequences are SQVTM and ANQGSEA. The CDR3 runs 15 residues. CDR3 DNA sequence: TGCAGCGCCCGGACAGGCAGCTCCTATAATTCACCCCTCCACTTT. Residues: CSARTGSSYNSPLHF.

This clone was observed once. This chain joins TRBV4-3 and TRBJ2-3; weak D call: TRBD2 (6 bases). V lost 0 bases and J lost 10, with 17 bases in between. Germline assignment: CDR1 LGHNA and CDR2 YSLEER. This CDR3 comprises 15 residues. The CDR3 reads CASSQDLASVVPQYF. As DNA, the CDR3 is TGCGCCAGCAGCCAAGATCTCGCTAGCGTGGTTCCGCAGTATTTT.

The sample holds one count of this clone. The sample has other DNA sequences that encode this CDR3 too. This chain links TRBV11-2 with TRBJ2-7; D not certain. The V end lost 4 bases, the J end lost 3 bases, and 7 bases lay between the germline ends. The CDR3 is made up of 12 amino acids. The germline V gene has CDR1 SGHAT and CDR2 FQNNGV. CDR3 amino acids: CASSSSGYEQYF. In nucleotides, the CDR3 is TGTGCCAGCAGCTCCTCAGGCTACGAGCAGTACTTC.

V is TRBV10-3 and J is TRBJ1-2, with D perhaps TRBD1 (5 bases). Germline CDR1 and CDR2: ENHRY and SYGVKD. CDR3 length: 15 amino acids. Trimming took off 4 bases at V and 8 bases at J, with 20 bases between the two ends. The CDR3 DNA reads as TGTGCCATCAGTGTGGGGCCGACTGCACCCCACGGCTACACCTTC. This encodes CAISVGPTAPHGYTF.

The chain couples TRBV10-2 to TRBJ2-7, with D possibly matching TRBD1 (6 bases). Looked up from germline, CDR1 is WSHSY and CDR2 is SAAADI. V was shortened by 9 bases and J by 0 bases, with 12 bases between the two germline ends. The CDR3 is 13 amino acids. The CDR3 loop is CASRGGSSYEQYF. CDR3 DNA: TGCGCCAGTAGAGGGGGTAGCTCCTACGAGCAGTACTTC.

The rearrangement uses TRBV2 and TRBJ1-6; D is uncertain. CDR1 is SNHLY and CDR2 is FYNNEI in the germline V gene. V shed 3 bases and J shed 0 bases, with 12 bases lying between them. This CDR3 spans 17 amino acids. The CDR3 region has the DNA TGTGCCAGCAGTGAGCGGCACCCTTCCTCCTATAATTCACCCCTCCACTTT. It specifies CASSERHPSSYNSPLHF.

J is TRBJ2-7 and V is TRBV5-6; 7 nucleotides agree with TRBD1. CDR3 length: 14 amino acids. V shed 4 bases, J shed 2 bases, and the junction held 6 bases outside the gene matches. Looked up from germline, CDR1 is SGHDT and CDR2 is YYEEEE. CDR3 coding DNA: TGTGCCAGCAGCACGAGACAGGGAGCCTACGAGCAGTACTTC. It yields the protein CASSTRQGAYEQYF.

The chain couples TRBV30 to TRBJ1-2; D possibly corresponds to TRBD1 (5 bases). Trimming took off 4 bases at V and 3 bases at J, with 9 bases between the two ends. Per the germline V gene, CDR1 is GTSNPN and CDR2 is SVGIG (reference sequence). There are 12 residues in the CDR3. This CDR3 reads CAWTGLHYGYTF. The DNA of the CDR3 is TGTGCCTGGACGGGACTGCACTATGGCTACACCTTC. Filled out from reference TRBV30 and TRBJ1-2, the complete variable domain reads SQTIHQWPATLVQPVGSPLSLECTVEGTSNPNLYWYRQAAGRGLQLLFYSVGIGQISSEVPQNLSASRPQDRQFILSSKKLLLSDSGFYLCAWTGLHYGYTFGSGTRLTVV.

The chain links TRBV6-6 to TRBJ1-5; tentatively, D is TRBD1 (5 bases). From germline, CDR1 is MNHNY and CDR2 SVGAGI (reference sequence). Deletions cut 5 bases from V and 5 bases from J, with 16 bases between. The CDR3 runs 15 residues. This CDR3 is CASSPIQTVDQPQHF. The CDR3 nucleotides are TGTGCCAGCAGTCCAATTCAGACAGTGGATCAGCCCCAGCATTTT.

The chain couples TRBV29-1 to TRBJ1-3; a weak D match, TRBD1 (6 bases). This CDR3 region has 14 residues. Germline lookup yields CDR1 SQVTM and CDR2 ANQGSEA. V dropped 5 bases and J dropped 0 bases, with 11 bases sitting between them. CDR3 amino acids: CSVRTASSGNTIYF. The CDR3 nucleotides read TGCAGCGTTAGGACAGCCAGCTCTGGAAACACCATATATTTT.

The J gene is TRBJ1-2, the V gene TRBV4-2; weak D call: TRBD1 (5 bases). The CDR3 has 16 amino acids. Germline-derived CDR1 and CDR2 are LGHNA and YNFKEQ. Trimming pared 0 bases from V and 6 bases from J, leaving 17 bases between. The CDR3 region is CASSQDMGEGSDGYTF. The CDR3, as DNA: TGTGCCAGCAGCCAAGATATGGGGGAGGGTTCAGATGGCTACACCTTC.

This chain joins TRBV2 and TRBJ2-5; perhaps TRBD1 as D (5 bases). V shed 3 bases and J shed 5 bases, with 16 bases lying between them. Germline V CDR1 and CDR2: SNHLY, FYNNEI. The CDR3 sequence is 15 residues long. The CDR3 sequence is CASSETLGVGETQYF. The CDR3 coding sequence is TGTGCCAGCAGTGAGACCTTAGGGGTCGGGGAGACCCAGTACTTC.

CDR3 DNA: TGTGCCTGGAGTGTACAGGGGGCGAAAAATGGCTACACCTTC. Translated: CAWSVQGAKNGYTF. This chain connects TRBV30 to TRBJ1-2, with 9 bases fitting TRBD1. The CDR3 is made up of 14 amino acids. Germline CDR1 is GTSNPN and CDR2 is SVGIG (reference sequence). V was clipped by 0 bases and J by 6 bases; unmatched bases: 5.

In the case of this clone: The sample has other DNA sequences that encode this CDR3 too. This rearrangement joins TRBV30 to TRBJ1-1; no reliable D call. Germline V gene data show CDR1 as GTSNPN and CDR2 as SVGIG (reference sequence). CDR3 length: 11 residues. V shed 0 bases and J shed 7 bases, with 6 bases lying between them. The CDR3 coding sequence is TGTGCCTGGAGTGTACGGGGTGAAGCTTTCTTT. It codes for CAWSVRGEAFF. Based on the CDR3 plus reference TRBV30 and TRBJ1-1, the full variable domain is SQTIHQWPATLVQPVGSPLSLECTVEGTSNPNLYWYRQAAGRGLQLLFYSVGIGQISSEVPQNLSASRPQDRQFILSSKKLLLSDSGFYLCAWSVRGEAFFGQGTRLTVV.

This clone came up once. At one end the junction does not follow the germline gene, possibly because of a read error. This sequence joins TRBV7-2 and TRBJ2-7; TRBD1 agrees at 9 bases. The germline V gene has CDR1 SGHTA and CDR2 FQGNSA. The CDR3 has 12 residues. The CDR3 here is CASSASGDRVDF. The CDR3 region has the DNA TGTGCCAGCAGCGCCTCCGGGGACAGGGTGGACTTC.

This chain links TRBV27 with TRBJ2-3; TRBD1 is a possible D gene (6 bases). Germline V gene sequence: CDR1 MNHEY, CDR2 SMNVEV (reference sequence). This CDR3 is built from 15 residues. Trimming took off 7 bases at V and 5 bases at J, with 19 bases between the two ends. The CDR3 loop is CASTARGGEGDTQYF. In nucleotides, the CDR3 is TGTGCCAGCACTGCCCGTGGGGGCGAGGGAGATACGCAGTATTTT.

The V gene is TRBV19, the J gene TRBJ1-5; TRBD1 matches 7 bases. The CDR3 totals 15 residues. Germline V lookup: CDR1 LNHDA, CDR2 SQIVND (reference sequence). V shed 5 bases and J 3 bases; nucleotides not matched to a gene: 7. The CDR3 nucleotides read TGTGCCAGTAGTTCGGGGACAGAATACAATCAGCCCCAGCATTTT. Protein: CASSSGTEYNQPQHF.

The CDR3 sequence: CASRTLAGAPELFF. CDR3 nucleotide sequence: TGTGCCAGCAGAACGCTTGCTGGGGCGCCCGAACTGTTTTTT. The J gene is TRBJ2-2, the V gene TRBV6-1, with D possibly matching TRBD1 (5 bases). Germline V gives CDR1 MNHNS, CDR2 SASEGT. The CDR3 consists of 14 residues. V lost 6 bases and J 14 bases, leaving 22 bases between the germline ends.

J is TRBJ1-5 and V is TRBV11-2; D call uncertain. This CDR3 is 13 amino acids long. Germline loops: CDR1 SGHAT, CDR2 FQNNGV. Trimming took off 0 bases at V and 6 bases at J, with 6 bases between the two ends. The CDR3 is CASSLDPSQPQHF. For the CDR3, the DNA is TGTGCCAGCAGCTTAGATCCATCTCAGCCCCAGCATTTT.

The CDR3 region is CASSVVDGGSTDTQYF. CDR3 DNA sequence: TGTGCCAGCAGCGTAGTCGACGGGGGTAGCACAGATACGCAGTATTTT. The V and J genes are TRBV9 and TRBJ2-3; the D gene is possibly TRBD2 (6 bases). This CDR3 region has 16 residues. CDR1 is SGDLS and CDR2 is YYNGEE in the germline V gene. V was pared by 0 bases and J by 0 bases, with 11 bases between.

The chain links TRBV6-5 to TRBJ2-7; TRBD1 matches at 9 bases. Germline CDR1 MNHEY, CDR2 SVGAGI. The J segment lost 1 base and the V segment lost 10 bases, leaving 5 bases of the junction unmatched. The CDR3 has 13 residues. Here the CDR3 reads CAMGDRESYEQYF. The CDR3 DNA is TGTGCCATGGGGGACAGGGAGTCCTACGAGCAGTACTTC.

V is TRBV4-1 and J is TRBJ2-7; no clear D. Germline V gene lookup returns CDR1 MGHRA and CDR2 YSYEKL. The V end was cut by 0 bases, the J end by 0 bases, with 6 bases between. The CDR3 is 14 amino acids. The CDR3 nucleotides are TGCGCCAGCAGCCAAGATCGGGTCTCCTACGAGCAGTACTTC. It encodes CASSQDRVSYEQYF.

The chain links TRBV7-9 to TRBJ1-1, with no clear D. V was trimmed by 2 bases and J by 8 bases, leaving 9 bases between them. The CDR3 is 12 amino acids. CDR1 is SEHNR and CDR2 is FQNEAQ in the germline V gene (reference sequence). CDR3 sequence (DNA): TGTGCCAGCAGCTTATCGCAGGCCGAAGCTTTCTTT. Its translation: CASSLSQAEAFF. Supplemented by reference TRBV7-9 and TRBJ1-1, the full variable domain reads DTGVSQNPRHKITKRGQNVTFRCDPISEHNRLYWYRQTLGQGPEFLTYFQNEAQLEKSRLLSDRFSAERPKGSFSTLEIQRTEQGDSAMYLCASSLSQAEAFFGQGTRLTVV.

V is TRBV13 and J is TRBJ1-6; TRBD1 matches 9 bases. Germline CDR1 and CDR2: PRHDT and FYEKMQ (reference sequence). Unmatched junction bases numbered 2, after V lost 3 bases and J lost 8 bases. This CDR3 has 14 amino acids. DNA of the CDR3: TGTGCCAGCAGCTTGGGACAGGGCGATTCACCCCTCCACTTT. It specifies CASSLGQGDSPLHF.

V gene TRBV20-1 combines with J gene TRBJ1-2; TRBD1 is a possible D gene (5 bases). The V gene lost 2 bases and the J gene lost 9 bases, with 10 bases spanning the gap. The CDR3 is 11 amino acids. Germline CDR1 DFQATT, CDR2 SNEGSKA (reference sequence). CDR3 coding DNA: TGCAGTGCTAGAATCCAGGGAAGCTACACCTTC. As protein: CSARIQGSYTF.

The chain combines TRBV5-4 with TRBJ1-2; possibly TRBD1 for D (5 bases). With 1 base removed from V and 6 bases from J, the gap between germline ends came to 13 bases. The CDR3 extends over 14 amino acids. Germline V lookup: CDR1 SGHNT, CDR2 YYREEE (reference sequence). The CDR3 DNA follows: TGTGCCAGCAGCTTGTCGGGCGGGGGAAATGGCTACACCTTC. This gives the protein CASSLSGGGNGYTF.

V is TRBV7-2 and J is TRBJ2-7, with 8 bases matching TRBD2. The junction had 5 bases not matched to a gene; V was cut back by 1 base and J by 3 bases. Germline V gene data show CDR1 as SGHTA and CDR2 as FQGNSA. The CDR3 has 15 residues. The CDR3 sequence: CASSLGRGVLYEQYF. The DNA for the CDR3 is TGTGCCAGCAGCTTAGGGCGGGGGGTCCTCTACGAGCAGTACTTC.